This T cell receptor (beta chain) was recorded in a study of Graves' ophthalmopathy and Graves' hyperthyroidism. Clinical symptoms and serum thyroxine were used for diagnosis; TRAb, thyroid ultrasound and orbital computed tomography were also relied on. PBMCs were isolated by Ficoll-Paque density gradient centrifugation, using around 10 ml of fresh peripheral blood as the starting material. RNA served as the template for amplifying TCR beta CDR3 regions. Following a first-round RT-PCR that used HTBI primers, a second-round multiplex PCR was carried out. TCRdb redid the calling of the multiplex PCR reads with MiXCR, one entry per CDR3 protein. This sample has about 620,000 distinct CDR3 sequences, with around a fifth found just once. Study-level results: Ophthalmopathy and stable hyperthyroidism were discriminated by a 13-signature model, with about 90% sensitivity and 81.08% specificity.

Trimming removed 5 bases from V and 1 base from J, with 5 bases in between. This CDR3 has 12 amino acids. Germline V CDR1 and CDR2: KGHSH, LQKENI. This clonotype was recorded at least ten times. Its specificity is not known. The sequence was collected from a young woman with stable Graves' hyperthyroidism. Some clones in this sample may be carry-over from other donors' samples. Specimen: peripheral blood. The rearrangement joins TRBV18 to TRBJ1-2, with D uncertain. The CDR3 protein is CASSENNYGYTF. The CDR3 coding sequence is TGTGCCAGCTCAGAGAATAACTATGGCTACACCTTC.